Listed below are T cell receptor beta chains from one sample, sequenced in a study of OX40 agonist ivuxolimab in advanced cancers. Produced via immunoSEQ multiplex PCR; TCRdb's table is partial and in-frame only. The data contain more than 100,000 clones, 75% to 95% of them singletons. The specimen comprised CD4+ or CD8+ T cells sorted from blood, sampled in a trial of the OX40 agonist ivuxolimab. Every receptor here comes from an adult with an advanced solid tumor such as melanoma, head and neck, liver or kidney cancer. Both conserved end residues are part of each CDR3. The D gene is left open where the match is weak. Clone size, where shown, is once, few, many, or a class for clones that have expanded.

j_gene | d_gene | v_gene | abundance | CDR3aa | CDR3nt
TRBJ1-5 | NA | TRBV6-4 | once | CASSADSPGENSNQPQHF | TGTGCCAGCAGCGCGGACAGCCCCGGAGAAAATAGCAATCAGCCCCAGCATTTT
TRBJ1-1 | NA | TRBV19 | NA | CASGPGYTEAFF | TGTGCCAGTGGCCCGGGGTACACTGAAGCTTTCTTT
TRBJ2-7 | TRBD1 | TRBV7-8 | few | CASSAGQAHRYEQYF | TGTGCCAGCAGCGCCGGACAGGCCCACCGCTACGAGCAGTACTTC
TRBJ2-5 | NA | TRBV7-7 | NA | CASSFQRGETQYF | TGTGCTAGCAGCTTCCAGCGAGGGGAGACCCAGTACTTC
TRBJ2-3 | NA | TRBV7-9 | NA | CASSLWSGSTDTQYF | TGTGCCAGCAGCTTATGGTCGGGTTCCACAGATACGCAGTATTTT
TRBJ1-1 | NA | TRBV7-9 | NA | CASSLVGKAEAFF | TGTGCCAGCAGCTTAGTGGGTAAAGCTGAAGCTTTCTTT
TRBJ2-5 | TRBD2 | TRBV28 | once | CASSSGGRETQYF | TGTGCCAGCAGCTCGGGGGGGCGAGAGACCCAGTACTTC
TRBJ1-3 | TRBD1 | TRBV10-3 | NA | CAIKPGQGASGNTIYF | TGTGCCATCAAACCCGGACAGGGGGCTTCTGGAAACACCATATATTTT
TRBJ1-2 | NA | TRBV25-1 | NA | CASSGGAGGYTF | TGTGCCAGCAGTGGGGGGGCTGGCGGCTACACCTTC
TRBJ1-3 | NA | TRBV10-3 | once | CATGNKQGRGNTIYF | TGTGCCACCGGAAACAAGCAGGGACGGGGAAACACCATATATTTT
TRBJ2-7 | NA | TRBV13 | once | CASSHSPRGEQYF | TGTGCCAGCAGCCACTCGCCTCGAGGGGAGCAGTACTTC
TRBJ1-4 | NA | TRBV19 | NA | CASRARSNEKLFF | TGTGCCAGTAGGGCTCGGTCTAATGAAAAACTGTTTTTT
TRBJ2-2 | TRBD1 | TRBV5-1 | NA | CASQRDRVDTGELFF | TGCGCCAGCCAACGGGACAGGGTCGACACCGGGGAGCTGTTTTTT
TRBJ1-1 | TRBD1 | TRBV6-4 | NA | CASREPGGTEAFF | TGTGCCAGCAGAGAACCAGGGGGGACTGAAGCTTTCTTT
TRBJ1-1 | NA | TRBV5-1 | NA | CASSLTTGRTGITEAFF | TGCGCCAGCAGCTTGACCACGGGCCGGACGGGAATCACTGAAGCTTTCTTT
TRBJ2-5 | NA | TRBV6-1 | NA | CASRERGIQETQYF | TGTGCCAGCCGAGAACGAGGCATCCAAGAGACCCAGTACTTC
TRBJ1-4 | TRBD1 | TRBV6-1 | NA | CASSEKRIITTGRVEKLFF | TGTGCCAGCAGTGAAAAAAGGATTATAACGACAGGGCGGGTCGAAAAACTGTTTTTT
TRBJ2-3 | TRBD2 | TRBV10-3 | NA | CATRPTSGSGRTDTQYF | TGTGCCACCCGCCCCACTAGCGGGAGTGGGCGAACAGATACGCAGTATTTT